Below, 17 T cell receptor beta chains from the same sample are listed, as sequenced in a study of T-cell reconstitution after alpha-beta-depleted transplantation in children (dated by TCRdb to between 2015 and 2016). Explained via the paper, the treatment or condition label denotes: allogeneic hematopoietic cell transplantation with graft depleted of TCRalphabeta T cells and CD19 B cells. Receptor amplification or capture employed PCR. The sequencing machine was an Illumina HiSeq 2500. To normalize quantification of the TCRbeta repertoire, the TCR libraries were built with molecular barcoding that relied on unique molecular identifiers. TCRdb reworked the public reads: Q25 trimming with fastp, MiXCR clone assembly, productive beta chains retained. Rows merge per CDR3 protein into single entries with the most common DNA and genes. In all, the sample holds nearly 250,000 distinct CDR3 sequences, and around 7.8% of those were seen once. Jointly, the top ten make up just under 6.5% of the sample.

The sample here was PBMCs, mostly from graft donor cells, taken 180 days after TCRalphabeta/CD19-depleted stem cell transplant. The receptors were sampled from a male patient younger than 18 who had a stem cell transplant for acute lymphoblastic leukemia, so the T cells may come from the graft donor.

The sample holds many counts of this clonotype. This chain joins TRBV28 and TRBJ2-7; D is undetermined. CDR3 length equals 14 residues. Per the germline V gene, CDR1 is MDHEN and CDR2 is SYDVKM. V lost 3 bases, J lost 1 base, and 10 bases lay in between. The CDR3 coding sequence is TGTGCCAGCAGTTTCAAAACACCGTCCTACGAGCAGTACTTC. As protein: CASSFKTPSYEQYF.

This clonotype was observed at least ten times. The rearrangement joins TRBV28 to TRBJ1-1; TRBD1 aligns across 9 bases. The V gene end was trimmed by 4 bases and the J gene end by 11 bases; junction bases not matched to a gene: 11. The CDR3 length is 14 residues. Germline lookup yields CDR1 MDHEN and CDR2 SYDVKM. This CDR3 reads CASSSPGTGRNAFF. The CDR3 DNA is TGTGCCAGCAGTTCGCCCGGGACAGGGAGGAATGCTTTCTTT.

This clonotype has only a few counts. The chain joins TRBV11-2 to TRBJ2-1; 9 nucleotides line up with TRBD2. V dropped 4 bases and J dropped 0; count of bases not matched to a gene: 13. This CDR3 contains 19 residues. Germline V gene sequence: CDR1 SGHAT, CDR2 FQNNGV. The CDR3 nucleotides read TGTGCCAGCAGCTGGCGAGCGGGAGGCGTTAAGAGCTCCTACAATGAGCAGTTCTTC. Its protein is CASSWRAGGVKSSYNEQFF.

Many counts were recorded for this clonotype. The chain has TRBV7-2 and TRBJ1-2, with TRBD1 matching over 7 bases. CDR3 length: 18 amino acids. The V gene's germline CDR1 is SGHTA and CDR2 FQGNSA. The ends lost 5 bases at V and 4 bases at J; junction bases unmatched: 19. CDR3 region: CASSPRKSWDSGSYGYTF. The CDR3 nucleotides read TGTGCCAGCAGCCCCCGAAAGTCTTGGGACAGCGGTTCCTATGGCTACACCTTC.

V usage is TRBV29-1 and J usage is TRBJ2-1; tentatively, D is TRBD2 (6 bases). CDR1 and CDR2 (germline): SQVTM, ANQGSEA. Trimming left V 7 bases short and J 10 bases short, with 14 bases between. The CDR3 loop spans 11 amino acids. As DNA, the CDR3 is TGCAGCGCACCTAGCGAGCTAGAGCAGTTCTTC. Amino acid sequence: CSAPSELEQFF.

This clonotype was seen repeatedly, ten times or more. The chain couples TRBV7-9 to TRBJ1-1; D not resolved. Germline loops: CDR1 SEHNR, CDR2 FQNEAQ (reference sequence). The CDR3 has 13 amino acids. Between the trimmed V and J ends, which lost 5 bases and 4 bases, there was a span of 11 bases. CDR3 sequence reads: CASSHPGGTEAFF. The CDR3 DNA reads TGTGCCAGCAGCCACCCGGGTGGCACTGAAGCTTTCTTT.

The sample holds many counts of this clonotype. The genes are TRBV18 and TRBJ2-4; a possible D gene is TRBD1 (6 bases). Deletions cut 6 bases from V and 7 bases from J, with 13 bases between. Germline V CDR1 and CDR2: KGHSH, LQKENI. The CDR3 length is 13 residues. The CDR3 reads CASSQGTGNIQYF. CDR3 sequence (DNA): TGTGCCAGCTCGCAGGGGACGGGGAACATTCAGTACTTC.

In this sample, this clonotype turned up many times. V and J are TRBV10-2 and TRBJ2-7; D gene ambiguous. This CDR3 has 16 amino acids. V dropped 1 base and J dropped 2 bases, with 15 bases sitting between them. Germline lookup yields CDR1 WSHSY and CDR2 SAAADI. The CDR3 DNA is TGCGCCAGCAGTGAGTTTGGCAGGAGAGTTGCCTACGAGCAGTACTTC. Protein sequence: CASSEFGRRVAYEQYF.

This clonotype was detected ten times or more. The chain links TRBV6-1 to TRBJ2-7; D is ambiguous. Germline V lookup: CDR1 MNHNS, CDR2 SASEGT. V lost 9 bases and J lost 4, with 16 bases in between. The CDR3 totals 13 residues. In nucleotides, the CDR3 is TGTGCCAGTACGCATGGAACTACTTACGAGCAGTACTTC. Residues: CASTHGTTYEQYF.

This clonotype has a count of ten or more. The V call is TRBV20-1, the J call TRBJ2-7, with a tentative D call TRBD2 (5 bases). V lost 4 bases, J lost 5 bases, and 15 bases lay in between. The germline CDR1 and CDR2 sequences are DFQATT and SNEGSKA (reference sequence). The CDR3 consists of 13 residues. Here the CDR3 DNA reads TGCAGTGCTACCTTCCCGGGGAGCCACGAGCAGTACTTC. Protein: CSATFPGSHEQYF.

This clonotype appeared many times. This chain uses TRBV5-6 with TRBJ1-4; 8 bases are a match to TRBD1. V trimming: 1 base; J trimming: 4 bases; junction bases outside the gene matches: 3. The CDR3 length is 15 residues. CDR1 SGHDT and CDR2 YYEEEE come from the germline V gene. CDR3 sequence: CASSLPGQVNEKLFF. The CDR3 DNA sequence: TGTGCCAGCAGCTTGCCGGGACAGGTTAATGAAAAACTGTTTTTT.

This clonotype was counted ten times or more. The chain employs TRBV12-3 or TRBV12-4 and TRBJ2-3, with D possibly matching TRBD2 (7 bases). This CDR3 is built from 16 residues. V shed 7 bases and J shed 4 bases, with 21 bases lying between them. The CDR3 DNA reads as TGTGCCAGCACTTTCGGGGGGCCTCTGAAGTCAGATACGCAGTATTTT. Amino acids: CASTFGGPLKSDTQYF.

V and J are TRBV12-3 or TRBV12-4 and TRBJ2-7, with TRBD2 matching over 12 bases. The CDR3 runs 19 residues. The DNA of the CDR3 is TGTACCTGCAGTTCACGGACTAGCGGGGTCCCCCGGGGCTCCTACGAGCAGTACTTC. Translation: CTCSSRTSGVPRGSYEQYF.

In its sample, this clonotype was seen many times. This chain joins TRBV28 and TRBJ1-1; D not resolved. This CDR3 contains 12 residues. V was cut by 7 bases and J by 3 bases, with 9 bases left in between. Germline CDR1 MDHEN, CDR2 SYDVKM. The CDR3 region has the DNA TGTGCCAGCACCGAAACGCACACTGAAGCTTTCTTT. The encoded protein is CASTETHTEAFF.

The chain combines TRBV19 with TRBJ2-1, with 7 bases matching TRBD2. The J segment lost 4 bases and the V segment lost 9 bases, leaving 12 bases of the junction unmatched. Germline CDR1 and CDR2: LNHDA and SQIVND (reference sequence). This CDR3 is 15 amino acids long. The CDR3: CASRAPGLIYNEQFF. CDR3 DNA: TGTGCCAGCCGCGCCCCGGGACTAATATACAATGAGCAGTTCTTC.

This clonotype was recorded at least ten times. The chain couples TRBV12-3 or TRBV12-4 to TRBJ2-7; possibly TRBD1 for D (7 bases). V lost 6 bases to trimming and J lost 2 bases, with 14 bases between them. This CDR3 is built from 14 residues. CDR3 bases: TGTGCCAGCAGGGGAGGCGGACAGGCCTACGAGCAGTACTTC. It yields the protein CASRGGGQAYEQYF.

This clonotype was detected many times. This sequence joins TRBV5-5 and TRBJ1-2; no firm D call. The germline V gene encodes CDR1 SGHKS and CDR2 YYEKEE (reference sequence). CDR3 length equals 12 residues. Trimming cost V 0 bases and J 4 bases, with 4 bases left between them. CDR3 sequence: CASSLASYGYTF. DNA of the CDR3: TGTGCCAGCAGCTTGGCCAGCTATGGCTACACCTTC.